This entry lists 14 T cell receptor beta chains sequenced from one sample in a study of cytomegalovirus exposure and HLA in healthy donors. 13 Jbeta primers and 60 Vbeta primers were used for the PCR. Clones were read by immunoSEQ multiplex PCR, and TCRdb kept only the in-frame ones, dropping some. The sample yields approximately 170,000 clones, about 85% seen once. The sequenced sample was PBMCs. Receptors originate from a boy aged 2 to 10 in good health and CMV-seronegative.

The chain has TRBV9 and TRBJ2-2; 12 bases align to TRBD2. This CDR3 comprises 16 residues. Germline V gene lookup returns CDR1 SGDLS and CDR2 YYNGEE. Trimming removed 4 bases from V and 5 bases from J; junction bases left unmatched: 6. CDR3 residues: CASSLTSGRGTGELFF. The CDR3 coding sequence is TGTGCCAGCAGCCTGACTAGCGGGAGAGGGACCGGGGAGCTGTTTTTT.

V gene TRBV2 combines with J gene TRBJ1-6, with D hard to call. The V gene's germline CDR1 is SNHLY and CDR2 FYNNEI. The CDR3 loop spans 13 amino acids. V was pared by 4 bases and J by 7 bases, with 8 bases between. The DNA for the CDR3 is TGTGCCAGCAGTGGAGAACAGAATTCACCCCTCCACTTT. It is translated as CASSGEQNSPLHF.

This chain uses TRBV7-6 with TRBJ2-7; 11 nucleotides align to TRBD2. The CDR3 is 15 residues long. J gave up 7 bases and V 4 bases, and 9 bases lay outside the gene matches. Germline V gene sequence: CDR1 SGHVS, CDR2 FNYEAQ. CDR3 nucleotide sequence: TGTGCCAGCAGCTCTTCACTAGCGGGAGTGGAGGAGCAGTACTTC. Its translation is CASSSSLAGVEEQYF.

The chain recombines TRBV20-1 with TRBJ1-1; D gene unclear. V was shortened by 6 bases and J by 7 bases, with 9 bases between the two germline ends. The CDR3 length is 10 residues. Germline V CDR1 and CDR2: DFQATT, SNEGSKA (reference sequence). CDR3 residues: CSAQIVEAFF. CDR3 nucleotides: TGCAGTGCGCAGATCGTTGAAGCTTTCTTT.

Only a few counts were recorded for this clone. The chain carries TRBV11-2 and TRBJ2-4; no clear D gene. The CDR3 sequence is 15 residues long. CDR1 is SGHAT and CDR2 is FQNNGV in the germline V gene. Trimming took 0 bases from V and 9 from J, leaving 15 bases between them. CDR3 region: CASSLENSYRGIQYF. For the CDR3, the DNA is TGTGCCAGCAGCTTAGAAAACTCCTATCGAGGCATTCAGTACTTC.

The V gene is TRBV29-1, the J gene TRBJ2-1, with 10 bases that match TRBD2. The germline CDR1 and CDR2 sequences are SQVTM and ANQGSEA. The CDR3 is made up of 16 amino acids. J was trimmed by 8 bases and V by 4 bases; bases with no gene match: 14. DNA of the CDR3: TGCAGCGTTGTCGACAGCGGGGGGGCTCAGTTCTATGAGCAGTTCTTC. Residues: CSVVDSGGAQFYEQFF.

The chain joins TRBV4-1 to TRBJ1-2; 7 positions match TRBD1. Losses at the gene ends were 4 bases for V and 7 bases for J; bases not matched to a gene: 9. The CDR3 totals 14 residues. Per germline, CDR1 MGHRA and CDR2 YSYEKL. The chain's CDR3 is CASSPRQGDPGYTF. CDR3 sequence (DNA): TGCGCCAGCAGCCCCCGACAGGGCGACCCTGGCTACACCTTC.

This chain uses TRBV7-6 with TRBJ2-7; TRBD2 aligns across 14 bases. The CDR3 has 16 residues. Germline V gene lookup returns CDR1 SGHVS and CDR2 FNYEAQ. V dropped 0 bases and J dropped 5; count of bases not matched to a gene: 3. The CDR3, as DNA: TGTGCCAGCAGCTTAGCGCCGGGACTAGCGGGAGACGAGCAGTACTTC. Its translation is CASSLAPGLAGDEQYF.

CDR3 in DNA: TGTGCCAGCAGGGCGGGGCTCAGGGAGAGCACTGAAGCTTTCTTT. It is translated as CASRAGLRESTEAFF. The chain employs TRBV25-1 and TRBJ1-1, with TRBD1 as a possible D gene (5 bases). Germline V gene lookup returns CDR1 MGHDK and CDR2 SYGVNS. The CDR3 contains 15 residues. Trimming removed 6 bases at V and 4 bases at J, with 18 bases between.

The gene calls are TRBV27 and TRBJ2-5; 8 bases agree with TRBD1. V was clipped by 5 bases and J by 5 bases; unmatched bases: 13. The CDR3 has 16 residues. The germline V gene has CDR1 MNHEY and CDR2 SMNVEV (reference sequence). CDR3 coding DNA: TGTGCCAGCAGTCGGACTCAGGGGGCTGCAGAGGAGACCCAGTACTTC. Translation: CASSRTQGAAEETQYF.

J is TRBJ1-4 and V is TRBV30, with 10 bases identical to TRBD1. This CDR3 region has 15 residues. After removal of 5 bases from V and 7 bases from J, the junction contained 10 bases not matched to a gene. Germline-derived CDR1 and CDR2 are GTSNPN and SVGIG (reference sequence). CDR3 amino acids: CAWGDRGPRSEKLFF. The CDR3 nucleotides are TGTGCCTGGGGGGACAGGGGCCCTAGGAGTGAAAAACTGTTTTTT.

J is TRBJ1-4 and V is TRBV19; D ambiguous. Germline V gene lookup returns CDR1 LNHDA and CDR2 SQIVND (reference sequence). V gave up 4 bases and J gave up 7 bases, with 22 bases separating them. The CDR3 extends over 17 amino acids. In DNA, the CDR3 is TGTGCCAGTAGTAAGGAGCAGAGAAGGCCCGTTGGTGAAAAACTGTTTTTT. Its translation is CASSKEQRRPVGEKLFF.

With respect to this clone: At one of its ends the junction is not consistent with the germline gene, which may arise from a read error. This rearrangement joins TRBV2 to TRBJ2-3; D not certain. The V gene's germline CDR1 is SNHLY and CDR2 FYNNEI. The CDR3 has 11 amino acids. The CDR3: CASSDTDTQYF. CDR3 sequence (DNA): TGTGCCAGCAGTGATACCGATACACAGTATTTT.

This clone was seen once. The J gene is TRBJ1-5, the V gene TRBV9; possibly TRBD1 for D (6 bases). The CDR3 is 14 residues long. Germline-derived CDR1 and CDR2 are SGDLS and YYNGEE. Trimming pared 0 bases from V and 9 bases from J, leaving 13 bases between. CDR3 nucleotide sequence: TGTGCCAGCAGCGTAGCCGGAAGGGGGGGGCCCCAGCATTTT. Translating gives CASSVAGRGGPQHF.